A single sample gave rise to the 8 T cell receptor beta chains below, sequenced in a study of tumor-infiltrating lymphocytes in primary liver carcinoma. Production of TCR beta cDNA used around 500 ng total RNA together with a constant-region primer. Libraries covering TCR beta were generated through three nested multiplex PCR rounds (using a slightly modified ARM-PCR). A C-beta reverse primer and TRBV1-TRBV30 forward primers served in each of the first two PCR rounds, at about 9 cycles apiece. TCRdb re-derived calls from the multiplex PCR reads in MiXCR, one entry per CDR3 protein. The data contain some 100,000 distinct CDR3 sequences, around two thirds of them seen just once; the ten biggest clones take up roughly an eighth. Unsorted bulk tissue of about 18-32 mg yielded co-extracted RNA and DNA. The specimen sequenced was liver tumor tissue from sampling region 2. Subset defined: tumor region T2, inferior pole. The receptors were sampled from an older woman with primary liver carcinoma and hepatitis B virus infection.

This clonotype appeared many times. DNA for the CDR3: TGTGCCTGGATGACGTGGACTAGCGGTAACAATGAGCAGTTCTTC. Translating gives CAWMTWTSGNNEQFF. This chain joins TRBV30 and TRBJ2-1; 10 bases line up with TRBD2. Germline values: CDR1 GTSNPN, CDR2 SVGIG (reference sequence). V lost 4 bases, J lost 5 bases, and 8 bases stayed unmatched. The CDR3 is made up of 15 amino acids.

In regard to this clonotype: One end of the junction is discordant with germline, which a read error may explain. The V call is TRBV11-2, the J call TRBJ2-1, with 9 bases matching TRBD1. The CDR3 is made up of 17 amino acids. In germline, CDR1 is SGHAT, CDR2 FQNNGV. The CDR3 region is CDSNLTHGQGYRGEHFF. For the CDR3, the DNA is TGTGACAGCAACTTAACCCACGGACAGGGGTACAGGGGTGAGCACTTCTTC.

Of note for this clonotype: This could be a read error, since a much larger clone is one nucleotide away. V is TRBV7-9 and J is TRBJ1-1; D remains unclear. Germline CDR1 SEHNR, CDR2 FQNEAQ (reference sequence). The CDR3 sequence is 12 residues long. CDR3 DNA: TGTGCCAGCAACTTAGTGGAGGCTGAAGCTTTCTTT. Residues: CASNLVEAEAFF.

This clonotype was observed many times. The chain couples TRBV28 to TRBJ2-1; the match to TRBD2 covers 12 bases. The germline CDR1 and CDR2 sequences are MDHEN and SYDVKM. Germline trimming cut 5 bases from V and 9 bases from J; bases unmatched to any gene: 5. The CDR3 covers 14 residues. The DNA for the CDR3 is TGTGCCAGCAGTCTAGCGGGAGGGCTCTTTGAGCAGTTCTTC. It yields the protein CASSLAGGLFEQFF. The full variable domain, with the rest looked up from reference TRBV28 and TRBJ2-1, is DVKVTQSSRYLVKRTGEKVFLECVQDMDHENMFWYRQDPGLGLRLIYFSYDVKMKEKGDIPEGYSVSREKKERFSLILESASTNQTSMYLCASSLAGGLFEQFFGPGTRLTVL.

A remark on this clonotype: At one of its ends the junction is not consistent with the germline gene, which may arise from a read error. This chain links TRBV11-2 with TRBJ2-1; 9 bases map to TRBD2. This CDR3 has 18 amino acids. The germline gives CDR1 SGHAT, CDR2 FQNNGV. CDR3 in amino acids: CSTSVDSGSGPPYNEQLF. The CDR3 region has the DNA TGTTCCACCTCGGTGGATAGCGGGAGCGGGCCCCCCTACAATGAGCAGCTCTTC.

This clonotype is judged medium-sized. The CDR3 loop reads CASSLVLAGSLSIQYF. The CDR3, as DNA: TGTGCCAGCAGCTTAGTACTAGCGGGCTCCCTAAGCATTCAGTACTTC. The chain uses TRBV11-2 and TRBJ2-4; 9 bases map to TRBD2. V gave up 1 base and J gave up 9 bases; unmatched junction bases: 10. The CDR3 is 16 amino acids. Germline CDR1 reads SGHAT; CDR2 reads FQNNGV. Using reference TRBV11-2 and TRBJ2-4 for the parts outside the CDR3, the full variable domain is EAGVAQSPRYKIIEKRQSVAFWCNPISGHATLYWYQQILGQGPKLLIQFQNNGVVDDSQLPKDRFSAERLKGVDSTLKIQPAKLEDSAVYLCASSLVLAGSLSIQYFGAGTRLSVL.

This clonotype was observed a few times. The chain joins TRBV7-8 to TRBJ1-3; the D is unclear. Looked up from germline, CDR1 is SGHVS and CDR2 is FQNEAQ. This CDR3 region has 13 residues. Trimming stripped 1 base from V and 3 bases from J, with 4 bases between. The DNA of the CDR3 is TGTGCCAGCAGCTTAGGGGTTGGAAACACCATATATTTT. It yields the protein CASSLGVGNTIYF.

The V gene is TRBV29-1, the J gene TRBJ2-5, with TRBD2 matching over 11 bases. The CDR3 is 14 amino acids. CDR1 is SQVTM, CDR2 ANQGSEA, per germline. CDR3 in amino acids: CNLDYTSGSETQYF. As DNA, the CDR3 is TGCAACCTTGATTATACTAGCGGGAGTGAGACCCAGTACTTC.